The 28 T cell receptor beta chains below were found in one sample sequenced in a study of blood T cells in healthy people across ages. For the second PCR, which ran for roughly 6 to 12 cycles, a sample-barcoded 5' primer and a J-beta primer mix were used. From the 5' RACE reads, TCRdb called clonotypes with MiXCR, one entry per CDR3 protein. The sample carries around 1,900,000 distinct CDR3 sequences, roughly two fifths recorded once. The sequenced sample consisted of blood. The source of these receptors is a human donor in good health.

This clonotype was counted between two and nine times. CDR3 nucleotide sequence: TGTGCCAGCAGCGCCGGACACCTCAATCAGCCCCAGCATTTT. Translated, it gives CASSAGHLNQPQHF. The chain has TRBV9 and TRBJ1-5; TRBD1 is a possible D gene (5 bases). Germline lookup yields CDR1 SGDLS and CDR2 YYNGEE. The V gene lost 3 bases and the J gene lost 3 bases, with 10 bases spanning the gap. The CDR3 contains 14 residues. The full variable domain, its missing parts supplied by reference TRBV9 and TRBJ1-5, is DSGVTQTPKHLITATGQRVTLRCSPRSGDLSVYWYQQSLDQGLQFLIQYYNGEERAKGNILERFSAQQFPDLHSELNLSSLELGDSALYFCASSAGHLNQPQHFGDGTRLSIL.

The chain joins TRBV3-1 to TRBJ2-5; D perhaps matches TRBD2 (5 bases). The CDR3 is made up of 14 amino acids. Germline CDR1 LGHDT, CDR2 YNNKEL (reference sequence). Between the trimmed V and J ends, which lost 1 base and 7 bases, there was a span of 13 bases. This CDR3 reads CASSQATGIGTQYF. Written as DNA, the CDR3 is TGTGCCAGCAGCCAAGCCACCGGGATAGGGACCCAGTACTTC.

The chain has TRBV24-1 and TRBJ2-3; 13 positions match TRBD2. The V gene end was trimmed by 6 bases and the J gene end by 4 bases; junction bases not matched to a gene: 3. Germline CDR1 KGHDR, CDR2 SFDVKD. The CDR3 spans 15 residues. This CDR3 is CATSLTSGGADTQYF. DNA of the CDR3: TGTGCCACCAGTTTAACTAGCGGGGGGGCAGATACGCAGTATTTT.

The chain is built from TRBV5-5 and TRBJ2-7; D is possibly TRBD1 or TRBD2 (5 bases each). The germline CDR1 and CDR2 sequences are SGHKS and YYEKEE (reference sequence). This CDR3 contains 14 residues. V lost 0 bases, J lost 4 bases, and 11 bases lay in between. The CDR3 nucleotides are TGTGCCAGCAGCTTGGTATTGGGGGAGTACGAGCAGTACTTC. It translates to CASSLVLGEYEQYF.

The rearrangement joins TRBV13 to TRBJ2-1; TRBD1 agrees at 7 bases. The CDR3 totals 15 residues. The germline V gene encodes CDR1 PRHDT and CDR2 FYEKMQ (reference sequence). V lost 8 bases to trimming and J lost 2 bases; unmatched junction nucleotides: 9. CDR3 nucleotides: TGTGCCAGCGCGACAGGGACAGCACCCTACAATGAGCAGTTCTTC. Translation: CASATGTAPYNEQFF.

V usage is TRBV5-6 and J usage is TRBJ1-2; no clear D gene. The CDR3 length is 14 residues. V lost 1 base, J lost 5 bases, and 12 bases lay in between. Germline V gene data show CDR1 as SGHDT and CDR2 as YYEEEE. CDR3 sequence: CASSLRRNLYGYTF. DNA for the CDR3: TGTGCCAGCAGCTTGCGAAGAAATCTTTATGGCTACACCTTC.

The chain combines TRBV20-1 with TRBJ2-3; no firm D call. The CDR3 runs 16 residues. Per the germline V gene, CDR1 is DFQATT and CDR2 is SNEGSKA (reference sequence). The V end lost 3 bases, the J end lost 0 bases, and 16 bases lay between the germline ends. Here the CDR3 DNA reads TGCAGTGCTAGGGACCTCTCTCGTGCTAGCACAGATACGCAGTATTTT. Its protein is CSARDLSRASTDTQYF.

The chain recombines TRBV11-3 with TRBJ2-7, with D possibly matching TRBD2 (6 bases). Trimming left V 5 bases short and J 6 bases short, with 8 bases between. The CDR3 runs to 11 residues. The germline V gene has CDR1 SGHNT and CDR2 YENEEA. The CDR3 coding sequence is TGTGCCAGCAGCCGGGAGTCCGAGCAGTACTTC. It yields the protein CASSRESEQYF.

The chain links TRBV24-1 to TRBJ2-3, with TRBD2 matching over 13 bases. CDR1 is KGHDR, CDR2 SFDVKD, per germline. The trim removed 10 bases at V and 1 base at J, leaving 4 bases unmatched. The CDR3 is 15 residues long. CDR3 nucleotides: TGTGCCACTACTAGCGGGGGGGCCGGCACAGATACGCAGTATTTT. It specifies CATTSGGAGTDTQYF.

This clonotype was observed a handful of times. The J gene is TRBJ2-7, the V gene TRBV4-1; D gene uncertain. The germline V gene has CDR1 MGHRA and CDR2 YSYEKL. V gave up 2 bases and J gave up 3 bases, with 14 bases separating them. CDR3 length: 15 amino acids. The CDR3 is CASSQYSAVNYEQYF. The DNA for the CDR3 is TGCGCCAGCAGCCAATATTCGGCTGTAAACTACGAGCAGTACTTC.

The J gene is TRBJ2-5, the V gene TRBV21-1; the table's TRBD1 call for D was not verified on the DNA. TRBV21-1 constitutes a pseudogene. The CDR3 has 15 amino acids. CDR3 in amino acids: CASSARDSLKETQYF. The CDR3 DNA reads TGTGCCAGCAGCGCCCGGGACAGCTTAAAAGAGACCCAGTACTTC.

The rearrangement uses TRBV24-1 and TRBJ2-2; 9 bases are shared with TRBD2. The CDR3 has 15 amino acids. The J segment lost 7 bases and the V segment lost 4 bases, leaving 6 bases of the junction unmatched. Looked up from germline, CDR1 is KGHDR and CDR2 is SFDVKD. The CDR3 sequence is CATSELSGGVGELFF. In DNA form, the CDR3 reads TGTGCCACCAGTGAACTTAGCGGGGGAGTCGGGGAGCTGTTTTTT.

The chain is built from TRBV7-3 and TRBJ2-1; 8 bases fit TRBD2. CDR1 and CDR2 (germline): SGHTA, FQGTGA. The CDR3 spans 16 residues. Trimming at V came to 4 bases and at J to 2 bases, leaving 7 bases not matched to a gene. CDR3: CASSYQSGGPYNEQFF. In DNA, the CDR3 is TGTGCCAGCAGCTACCAAAGCGGGGGCCCCTACAATGAGCAGTTCTTC.

The sample holds many counts of this clonotype. The chain carries TRBV7-2 and TRBJ2-3, with 7 bases fitting TRBD1. The germline V gene encodes CDR1 SGHTA and CDR2 FQGNSA. V lost 5 bases to trimming and J lost 3 bases; unmatched junction nucleotides: 8. This CDR3 spans 15 amino acids. For the CDR3, the DNA is TGTGCCAGCAGCCTAGTGGGGACAGTTACAGATACGCAGTATTTT. Residues: CASSLVGTVTDTQYF.

This clonotype appeared a few times. The rearrangement joins TRBV4-2 to TRBJ2-1; 9 bases match TRBD1. Germline-derived CDR1 and CDR2 are LGHNA and YNFKEQ. V lost 0 bases to trimming and J lost 3 bases; unmatched junction nucleotides: 3. The CDR3 runs to 16 residues. In DNA form, the CDR3 reads TGTGCCAGCAGCCAAGATCTGGGACAGGGCTACAATGAGCAGTTCTTC. Translated: CASSQDLGQGYNEQFF.

This clonotype showed up just a few times. The V and J genes are TRBV12-3 or TRBV12-4 and TRBJ2-5; D may be TRBD2 (7 bases). The CDR3 is 14 amino acids. Trimming shortened V by 7 bases and J by 4 bases, and 16 bases separated the two germline ends. The CDR3 DNA sequence: TGTGCCAGCACCCAAGGGGGGGGCCGAGAGACCCAGTACTTC. It translates to CASTQGGGRETQYF.

This clonotype appeared a few times. V is TRBV7-2 and J is TRBJ2-7, with D maybe TRBD2 (5 bases). Looked up from germline, CDR1 is SGHTA and CDR2 is FQGNSA. The CDR3 length is 15 residues. The V end lost 6 bases, the J end lost 9 bases, and 24 bases lay between the germline ends. The CDR3 DNA sequence: TGTGCCAGCAGTTTTAATTACCGACCCTACGAGGGGCAGTACTTC. Its protein is CASSFNYRPYEGQYF.

This clonotype was observed a handful of times. The gene calls are TRBV6-6 and TRBJ1-6; maybe TRBD1 (6 bases). This CDR3 has 14 residues. Germline CDR1 reads MNHNY; CDR2 reads SVGAGI (reference sequence). Trimming cost V 4 bases and J 7 bases, with 11 bases left between them. For the CDR3, the DNA is TGTGCCAGCAGTTCACAGGGAGACAATTCACCCCTCCACTTT. Protein sequence: CASSSQGDNSPLHF.

This clonotype was observed a few times. V and J are TRBV19 and TRBJ1-5; D is undetermined. Germline CDR1 reads LNHDA; CDR2 reads SQIVND (reference sequence). This CDR3 has 16 amino acids. Deletions cut 3 bases from V and 3 bases from J, with 15 bases between. The CDR3 is CASSMEGNPINQPQHF. DNA for the CDR3: TGTGCCAGTAGTATGGAGGGCAACCCCATCAATCAGCCCCAGCATTTT. Based on the CDR3 plus reference TRBV19 and TRBJ1-5, the full variable domain is DGGITQSPKYLFRKEGQNVTLSCEQNLNHDAMYWYRQDPGQGLRLIYYSQIVNDFQKGDIAEGYSVSREKKESFPLTVTSAQKNPTAFYLCASSMEGNPINQPQHFGDGTRLSIL.

V usage is TRBV20-1 and J usage is TRBJ2-7, with D unclear. Germline loops: CDR1 DFQATT, CDR2 SNEGSKA (reference sequence). The CDR3 extends over 12 amino acids. V lost 3 bases and J lost 2, with 8 bases in between. The CDR3 nucleotides are TGCAGTGCTAGGACTCCGGCCTACGAGCAGTACTTC. Translating it yields CSARTPAYEQYF.

The genes are TRBV20-1 and TRBJ1-2, with TRBD1 as a possible D gene (6 bases). The CDR3 runs 13 residues. Deletions cut 5 bases from V and 4 bases from J, with 14 bases between. Germline V gene sequence: CDR1 DFQATT, CDR2 SNEGSKA (reference sequence). The chain's CDR3 is CSAFVQGVYGYTF. The CDR3 bases are TGCAGTGCTTTCGTACAGGGAGTCTATGGCTACACCTTC.

The chain joins TRBV6-1 to TRBJ1-2; 8 bases are a match to TRBD1. With 6 bases clipped from V and 4 bases from J, the junction kept 10 bases outside the gene matches. The CDR3 is 15 residues long. The germline V gene has CDR1 MNHNS and CDR2 SASEGT. The CDR3: CASSKAYQGAYGYTF. As DNA, the CDR3 is TGTGCCAGCAGCAAAGCTTACCAGGGGGCCTATGGCTACACCTTC.

The chain has TRBV7-2 and TRBJ2-3; 14 bases fit TRBD2. J was trimmed by 5 bases and V by 4 bases; bases with no gene match: 17. The CDR3 covers 20 residues. Looked up from germline, CDR1 is SGHTA and CDR2 is FQGNSA. The CDR3 DNA follows: TGTGCCAGCAGCTCATGGGTCGGGACTAGCGGGGGAAGAGGGGGAGATACGCAGTATTTT. Its translation is CASSSWVGTSGGRGGDTQYF.

This clonotype occurred a few times. This chain uses TRBV7-2 with TRBJ1-6; possibly TRBD1 for D (5 bases). Germline V gives CDR1 SGHTA, CDR2 FQGNSA. With 5 bases removed from V and 5 bases from J, the gap between germline ends came to 13 bases. The CDR3 loop spans 15 amino acids. The CDR3 nucleotides are TGTGCCAGCAGCGCCCGACAGTATGATAATTCACCCCTCCACTTT. This codes for CASSARQYDNSPLHF.

The genes are TRBV12-3 or TRBV12-4 and TRBJ1-2; D is perhaps TRBD1 (5 bases). Trimming took 3 bases from V and 8 from J, leaving 13 bases between them. The CDR3 covers 13 residues. CDR3 sequence reads: CASSFPDKAGYTF. DNA of the CDR3: TGTGCCAGCAGTTTCCCGGACAAAGCAGGCTACACCTTC.

V is TRBV28 and J is TRBJ1-5, with 7 bases that match TRBD1. Trimming took 6 bases from V and 3 from J; bases not matched to a gene: 14. The CDR3 covers 17 residues. Germline V gene data show CDR1 as MDHEN and CDR2 as SYDVKM. CDR3 region: CASSVGIRGLPNQPQHF. The CDR3 nucleotides are TGTGCCAGCAGCGTGGGAATCAGGGGGTTACCCAATCAGCCCCAGCATTTT.

The J gene is TRBJ1-1, the V gene TRBV28; D remains ambiguous. The length of the CDR3 is 15 residues. Trimming left V 8 bases short and J 1 base short, with 17 bases between. CDR1 and CDR2 from the germline V gene are MDHEN and SYDVKM. CDR3 DNA: TGTGCCAGCCAACCCGCCTCTGGTCAGAACACTGAAGCTTTCTTT. It yields the protein CASQPASGQNTEAFF.

The CDR3 loop reads CASSYSGANQPQHF. CDR3 in DNA: TGTGCCAGCAGTTACTCGGGGGCAAATCAGCCCCAGCATTTT. The gene calls are TRBV6-6 and TRBJ1-5; TRBD1 might be the D (6 bases). Germline V gives CDR1 MNHNY, CDR2 SVGAGI (reference sequence). Trimming shortened V by 0 bases and J by 4 bases, and 7 bases separated the two germline ends. The CDR3 has 14 residues.